Listed below are T cell receptor beta chains from one sample, sequenced in a study of radiotherapy plus CTLA-4 blockade in lung cancer. Sequencing used immunoSEQ multiplex PCR; TCRdb keeps in-frame clones, though not all of them. The sample lists tens of thousands of clones, around 80% seen once, with 3.2% in the top ten. The sequencing used peripheral blood, collected from a patient treated with radiotherapy plus ipilimumab. The receptors shown here come from a human donor with non-small cell lung cancer who had a partial response to radiotherapy plus ipilimumab. Both conserved end residues are part of each CDR3. Fields, in order: CDR3 protein, CDR3 DNA, J gene, V gene, D gene, clone size. The D gene is left open where the match is weak. Clone size is shown for a subset of rows, as once, few, many or a class of expanded clone.

CASSPKTRIGNEQFF TGTGCCAGCAGCCCTAAGACTAGAATTGGCAATGAGCAGTTCTTC TRBJ2-1 TRBV7-9 - few
CASSADRVRAHDSAFF TGTGCCAGCAGTGCCGACAGGGTAAGGGCTCACGACTCAGCTTTCTTT TRBJ1-1 TRBV6-6 TRBD1 -
CASSPGQGAGGAQHF TGTGCCAGCAGCCCAGGACAGGGGGCGGGTGGGGCCCAGCATTTT TRBJ1-5 TRBV28 TRBD1 once
CASDSGTAKEKLFF TGCGCCAGCGATTCCGGGACAGCAAAAGAAAAACTGTTTTTT TRBJ1-4 TRBV5-1 TRBD1 -
CASSLDCLGCGNTIYF TGTGCCAGCAGCTTGGACTGTCTGGGGTGCGGAAACACCATATATTTT TRBJ1-3 TRBV11-3 - -
CASSLLSEGPLTEAFF TGTGCCAGTAGTCTTCTGTCGGAGGGGCCGCTCACTGAAGCTTTCTTT TRBJ1-1 TRBV19 - -
CASSSRGGGEQFF TGTGCCAGCAGCTCAAGGGGGGGCGGGGAGCAGTTCTTC TRBJ2-1 TRBV7-9 - once
CASSLSGGRTEAFF TGTGCCAGCAGTTTATCCGGGGGGAGGACTGAAGCTTTCTTT TRBJ1-1 TRBV27 - -
CASSLGRGGIEQFF TGTGCCAGCAGCTTGGGGCGGGGGGGCATTGAGCAGTTCTTC TRBJ2-1 TRBV5-4 TRBD2 -
CASSSQGQPQHF TGTGCCAGCAGTTCCCAGGGGCAGCCCCAGCATTTT TRBJ1-5 TRBV28 - once
CASSSLKGTRSFSEQFF TGTGCCAGCAGTTCCCTAAAGGGGACTCGGAGCTTCAGTGAGCAGTTCTTC TRBJ2-1 TRBV28 - -
CASSQEGGAWETQYF TGTGCCAGCAGCCAAGAAGGGGGGGCTTGGGAGACCCAGTACTTC TRBJ2-5 TRBV14 - few
CASSLSPYSTGELFF TGTGCCAGCAGCTTATCCCCCTATTCGACCGGGGAGCTGTTTTTT TRBJ2-2 TRBV7-7 - -
CASSIEQRGGNNEQFF TGTGCCAGTAGTATTGAGCAACGGGGGGGCAACAATGAGCAGTTCTTC TRBJ2-1 TRBV19 TRBD2 -
CASSFLDRDSYEQYF TGTGCCAGCAGCTTTTTGGACAGGGACTCCTACGAGCAGTACTTC TRBJ2-7 TRBV5-6 TRBD1 -
CASSEARSPSEAFF TGTGCCAGCAGTGAAGCGCGGTCCCCAAGTGAAGCTTTCTTT TRBJ1-1 TRBV2 - -
CASSLSGRGHSPLHF TGTGCCAGCAGCTTGTCCGGCAGGGGCCATTCACCCCTCCACTTT TRBJ1-6 TRBV5-5 - -
CASSGLGQGNTEAFF TGTGCCAGCAGCGGTTTGGGACAGGGGAACACTGAAGCTTTCTTT TRBJ1-1 TRBV5-4 TRBD1 -
CASSLPGFGEQFF TGTGCCAGCAGTTTGCCCGGGTTTGGTGAGCAGTTCTTC TRBJ2-1 TRBV27 - -
CASSYPTNREVTEAFF TGTGCCAGCAGTTACCCGACAAACAGGGAAGTGACTGAAGCTTTCTTT TRBJ1-1 TRBV6-6 - -
CASSTGTGGIKAFYNEQFF TGTGCCAGTAGTACCGGGACAGGTGGAATAAAGGCCTTTTACAATGAGCAGTTCTTC TRBJ2-1 TRBV19 TRBD1 -
CASSPPSGTGDSDTQYF TGTGCCAGCAGCCCCCCCTCCGGGACAGGGGATTCAGATACGCAGTATTTT TRBJ2-3 TRBV9 TRBD1 -
CASSLRGLLGNQPQHF TGTGCCAGCAGCTTAAGGGGTCTTCTGGGGAATCAGCCCCAGCATTTT TRBJ1-5 TRBV7-2 - -
CASSLSRARETQYF TGCGCCAGCAGCTTGTCGAGGGCTCGGGAGACCCAGTACTTC TRBJ2-5 TRBV5-1 - once
CASSHGGKQYF TGTGCCAGCAGCCACGGGGGGAAGCAGTACTTC TRBJ2-7 TRBV6-5 TRBD2 -
CASRAPGTGNQPQHF TGTGCCAGCAGAGCCCCCGGGACAGGGAATCAGCCCCAGCATTTT TRBJ1-5 TRBV27 TRBD1 -
CASSRPSGGRTGELFF TGTGCCAGCTCACGACCTAGCGGGGGGCGCACCGGGGAGCTGTTTTTT TRBJ2-2 TRBV18 TRBD2 -
CASSFGRDRGSTEAFF TGTGCCAGCAGCTTCGGCCGGGACAGGGGTTCGACTGAAGCTTTCTTT TRBJ1-1 TRBV7-8 TRBD1 -
CASSLKSRASGGNEQFF TGTGCCAGCAGTTTAAAAAGTCGGGCTAGCGGGGGCAATGAGCAGTTCTTC TRBJ2-1 TRBV27 TRBD2 -
CAAQPGHFTDTQYF TGTGCCGCCCAACCGGGACACTTCACAGATACGCAGTATTTT TRBJ2-3 TRBV6-6 - few
CASSLGGTKKTFF TGTGCCAGCAGCTTAGGAGGGACAAAAAAAACTTTCTTT TRBJ1-1 TRBV11-1 - -
CASRPTGSYEQYF TGTGCCAGCAGACCTACAGGGTCCTACGAGCAGTACTTC TRBJ2-7 TRBV28 - -
CATGRGLSPTDNTQYF TGTGCCACCGGTAGGGGGCTCTCCCCCACCGACAATACGCAGTATTTT TRBJ2-3 TRBV9 TRBD1 -
CASGTPYEQYF TGTGCCAGCGGGACACCTTACGAGCAGTACTTC TRBJ2-7 TRBV6-5 - -
CASSLTGDRGETQYF TGCGCCAGCAGCTTAACCGGGGACAGGGGGGAGACCCAGTACTTC TRBJ2-5 TRBV5-1 TRBD1 -
CASSQVTGGPLHF TGTGCCAGCAGCCAAGTGACAGGGGGACCCCTCCACTTT TRBJ1-6 TRBV14 TRBD1 -
CSARDNTEQYF TGCAGTGCTAGAGATAACACCGAGCAGTACTTC TRBJ2-7 TRBV20-1 - once
CASRQGANSPLHF TGTGCCAGCAGACAGGGGGCGAATTCACCCCTCCACTTT TRBJ1-6 TRBV6-4 TRBD1 -
CASSPGGSIQETQYF TGTGCCAGCTCACCAGGGGGCTCCATCCAAGAGACCCAGTACTTC TRBJ2-5 TRBV18 - -
CASSVSGTGVSPLHF TGTGCCAGCAGCGTTTCCGGGACAGGGGTCTCACCCCTCCACTTT TRBJ1-6 TRBV6-1 TRBD1 -